The 9 T cell receptor beta chains listed next were all sequenced from one sample in a study of T-cell memory formation after mild COVID-19. One entry per CDR3 protein, called by TCRdb with MiXCR from the 5' RACE reads. The sample includes a few hundred thousand distinct CDR3 sequences, 20% of them seen just once. The sequenced material came from PBMCs or a T cell subset sorted from them (not recorded which). These receptors came from a man aged 18-30 years who had mild COVID-19 (a few samples of this study predate the infection). Cell type and time point are not known.

For this clonotype: Compared with germline, one end of the junction differs, possibly owing to a read error. The V gene is TRBV20-1, the J gene TRBJ1-5; perhaps TRBD1 as D (5 bases). The germline CDR1 and CDR2 sequences are DFQATT and SNEGSKA (reference sequence). The length of the CDR3 is 12 residues. The CDR3 is CSAREGNRPQHF. The CDR3 coding sequence is TGCAGTGCTAGGGAGGGGAATCGGCCCCAGCATTTT.

This clonotype was seen more than once but under ten times. The chain carries TRBV3-1 and TRBJ2-7, with TRBD2 matching over 8 bases. Germline V gives CDR1 LGHDT, CDR2 YNNKEL (reference sequence). This CDR3 is 13 amino acids long. J lost 3 bases, V lost 4 bases, and 2 bases had no gene match. CDR3 residues: CASSRGGFYEQYV. The CDR3, as DNA: TGTGCCAGCAGCCGCGGGGGGTTCTACGAGCAGTACGTC.

The table lists this clonotype with a few counts. The V and J genes are TRBV19 and TRBJ2-2, with D perhaps TRBD2 (6 bases). The CDR3 covers 14 residues. The germline gives CDR1 LNHDA, CDR2 SQIVND (reference sequence). V was cut by 7 bases and J by 1 base, with 10 bases left in between. The CDR3 loop is CASKVGGNTGELFF. CDR3 nucleotides: TGTGCCAGTAAGGTCGGGGGGAACACCGGGGAGCTGTTTTTT.

The J gene is TRBJ2-5, the V gene TRBV20-1, with D tentatively TRBD1 (5 bases). Trimming removed 2 bases from V and 5 bases from J, with 21 bases in between. The length of the CDR3 is 16 residues. Per the germline V gene, CDR1 is DFQATT and CDR2 is SNEGSKA (reference sequence). CDR3 region: CSARSFEQDIWETQYF. DNA of the CDR3: TGCAGTGCTAGAAGCTTCGAACAGGATATTTGGGAGACCCAGTACTTC.

This clonotype showed up just a few times. The rearrangement joins TRBV7-8 to TRBJ2-3, with D perhaps TRBD2 (6 bases). Deletions cut 0 bases from V and 0 bases from J, with 13 bases between. The CDR3 totals 17 residues. Germline values: CDR1 SGHVS, CDR2 FQNEAQ. Here the CDR3 reads CASSLAGGVSSTDTQYF. CDR3 bases: TGTGCCAGCAGCTTAGCCGGCGGGGTTTCTAGCACAGATACGCAGTATTTT. Together with reference TRBV7-8 and TRBJ2-3, the CDR3 gives the full variable domain: GAGVSQSPRYKVAKRGQDVALRCDPISGHVSLFWYQQALGQGPEFLTYFQNEAQLDKSGLPSDRFFAERPEGSVSTLKIQRTQQEDSAVYLCASSLAGGVSSTDTQYFGPGTRLTVL.

This clonotype was observed a few times. V and J are TRBV11-2 and TRBJ1-6, with D unresolved. Trimming took 3 bases from V and 14 from J, leaving 8 bases between them. The CDR3 consists of 11 residues. Germline values: CDR1 SGHAT, CDR2 FQNNGV. This CDR3 is CASSLRSSLHF. CDR3 DNA sequence: TGTGCCAGCAGCTTGCGGTCCTCCCTCCACTTT.

This clonotype was found many times. The chain carries TRBV15 and TRBJ1-1; D may be TRBD1 (5 bases). Per germline, CDR1 LNHNV and CDR2 YYDKDF (reference sequence). V lost 5 bases to trimming and J lost 5 bases, with 9 bases between them. This CDR3 region has 12 residues. The CDR3 sequence: CATSWGKTEAFF. The CDR3 DNA reads TGTGCCACCAGCTGGGGGAAGACTGAAGCTTTCTTT.

This clonotype was detected a few times. The genes are TRBV5-5 and TRBJ2-7; D gene uncertain. The CDR3 totals 14 residues. Per the germline V gene, CDR1 is SGHKS and CDR2 is YYEKEE (reference sequence). V was pared by 0 bases and J by 6 bases, with 13 bases between. The CDR3: CASSLVMFDREQYV. CDR3 in DNA: TGTGCCAGCAGCTTGGTTATGTTCGATCGCGAGCAGTACGTC.

V usage is TRBV6-1 and J usage is TRBJ2-1, with 9 positions matching TRBD1. The ends lost 7 bases at V and 8 bases at J; junction bases unmatched: 21. CDR3 length: 18 amino acids. Per the germline V gene, CDR1 is MNHNS and CDR2 is SASEGT. DNA of the CDR3: TGTGCCAGCAACTCGGAGGGATCCGGGACAGGGATGGTTGATGAGCAGTTCTTC. This translates into CASNSEGSGTGMVDEQFF.